This T cell receptor beta chain was documented in a study of T cell repertoires in cytomegalovirus infection. Study in general: Researchers turned to recently identified HLA-C-restricted CMV epitopes as well as well-studied HLA-B-restricted ones. A matching HLA type, together with CMV infection, was signaled by public TCR beta signatures. Study results and limitations: CMV-specific TCR beta clonotypes restricted by HLA-C dominated the ex vivo response. Frequencies of public TCR beta families were cumulated, and this identified carriers of CMV plus the relevant HLA.

TCRdb processed the reads anew with MiXCR; each CDR3 protein has one entry. The sample carries around 750,000 distinct CDR3 sequences, about 31% recorded once. In its sample, this clonotype was seen many times. Antigen: not known. Sequenced material: cultured CD8+ T cells from PBMCs, taken from culture after CMV antigen stimulation. The receptor was derived from a human donor in good health (CMV status not recorded). Some clones in this sample may be carry-over from other donors' samples.

Written as DNA, the CDR3 is TGTGCCAGCAGCCTGGACAGGGGGCGTTATCAGCCCCAGCATTTT. This codes for CASSLDRGRYQPQHF. The rearrangement links TRBV5-5 to TRBJ1-5, with TRBD1 matching over 11 bases. Germline assignment: CDR1 SGHKS and CDR2 YYEKEE (reference sequence). CDR3 length: 15 amino acids. The J segment lost 5 bases and the V segment lost 4 bases, leaving 5 bases of the junction unmatched.